The 22 T cell receptor beta chains presented below share a single source sample, sequenced in a study of T-cell memory formation after mild COVID-19. TCRdb reanalysed the 5' RACE reads using MiXCR and keeps one entry per CDR3 protein. The sample lists hundreds of thousands of distinct CDR3 sequences; 25% to 30% were seen once. Sequenced: PBMCs or a T cell subset sorted from them (not recorded which). The receptors stem from an adult woman who had mild COVID-19 (a few samples of this study predate the infection). Cell type and time point are not known.

The V call is TRBV4-1, the J call TRBJ2-3, with D hard to call. Germline loops: CDR1 MGHRA, CDR2 YSYEKL. The germline V and J ends were trimmed by 4 bases and 5 bases, with 10 bases remaining between them. This CDR3 comprises 13 residues. In nucleotides, the CDR3 is TGCGCCAGCAGCCCGACTGCCCAAGATACGCAGTATTTT. As protein: CASSPTAQDTQYF.

V usage is TRBV4-2 and J usage is TRBJ2-5, with 7 nucleotides matching TRBD2. V trimming: 0 bases; J trimming: 5 bases; junction bases outside the gene matches: 9. The germline CDR1 and CDR2 sequences are LGHNA and YNFKEQ. This CDR3 contains 16 residues. The CDR3 loop reads CASSQEGRGRGETQYF. DNA of the CDR3: TGTGCCAGCAGCCAAGAAGGGAGGGGCCGGGGGGAGACCCAGTACTTC.

The chain is built from TRBV20-1 and TRBJ2-7; no clear D gene. The germline V and J ends were trimmed by 6 bases and 8 bases, with 14 bases remaining between them. The CDR3 is 11 residues long. Germline CDR1 is DFQATT and CDR2 is SNEGSKA (reference sequence). The CDR3 nucleotides read TGCAGTGCCGCCCACGTAGGGAAGCAGTACTTC. Protein sequence: CSAAHVGKQYF.

The chain couples TRBV29-1 to TRBJ2-7; the D call may be TRBD1 or TRBD2 (6 bases each). Germline V gene lookup returns CDR1 SQVTM and CDR2 ANQGSEA. The CDR3 extends over 18 amino acids. V lost 2 bases and J 4 bases, leaving 27 bases between the germline ends. CDR3: CSVEFGGLRAGEPYEQYF. DNA for the CDR3: TGCAGCGTTGAATTTGGGGGACTTAGAGCAGGGGAGCCTTACGAGCAGTACTTC.

This clonotype was seen repeatedly, ten times or more. The chain joins TRBV4-3 to TRBJ2-7, with 11 bases identical to TRBD1. CDR3 length: 16 residues. Trimming cost V 3 bases and J 5 bases; bases outside gene matches: 9. CDR1 is LGHNA, CDR2 YSLEER, per germline. DNA for the CDR3: TGCGCCAGCAGCCACTTAACCGGGACAGGGGGTGACGAGCAGTACTTC. Protein: CASSHLTGTGGDEQYF.

This clonotype was counted only a few times. This chain uses TRBV7-6 with TRBJ2-3; 8 nucleotides line up with TRBD2. Trimming removed 4 bases from V and 3 bases from J; junction bases left unmatched: 12. Germline values: CDR1 SGHVS, CDR2 FNYEAQ. The CDR3 has 17 amino acids. Here the CDR3 DNA reads TGTGCCAGCAGCTCAGACCCAACTAGCGGACGGACAGATACGCAGTATTTT. Residues: CASSSDPTSGRTDTQYF.

There are many counts of this clonotype. This chain joins TRBV5-5 and TRBJ2-5; 7 positions agree with TRBD1. The length of the CDR3 is 16 residues. V lost 3 bases and J lost 5; bases outside the gene matches: 13. The germline gives CDR1 SGHKS, CDR2 YYEKEE (reference sequence). Written as DNA, the CDR3 is TGTGCCAGCAGCTCTGCATCTCAGACAGGGTCGGAGACCCAGTACTTC. Its translation: CASSSASQTGSETQYF. Supplemented by reference TRBV5-5 and TRBJ2-5, the full variable domain reads DAGVTQSPTHLIKTRGQQVTLRCSPISGHKSVSWYQQVLGQGPQFIFQYYEKEERGRGNFPDRFSARQFPNYSSELNVNALLLGDSALYLCASSSASQTGSETQYFGPGTRLLVL.

This clonotype was seen only a few times. The junction departs from the called germline gene at one end, perhaps through a read error. The V call is TRBV23-1, the J call TRBJ2-1, with 9 bases aligning to TRBD1. TRBV23-1 qualifies as an ORF whose function is uncertain. CDR3 size: 12 residues. CDR3 residues: CASLSARDRASF. CDR3 DNA: TGCGCCAGCCTTTCCGCCCGGGACAGGGCCTCCTTC.

The rearrangement uses TRBV12-3 or TRBV12-4 and TRBJ2-7; the match to TRBD2 covers 8 bases. The CDR3 contains 15 residues. V was pared by 3 bases and J by 2 bases, with 6 bases of the junction left unmatched. As DNA, the CDR3 is TGTGCCAGCAGTTTCGGGGGGGCCCGCACCTACGAGCAGTACTTC. Protein product: CASSFGGARTYEQYF.

Many counts were recorded for this clonotype. The V and J genes are TRBV7-9 and TRBJ2-5; tentative D call: TRBD2 (5 bases). V was pared by 2 bases and J by 5 bases, with 21 bases between. CDR3 size: 17 residues. The V gene's germline CDR1 is SEHNR and CDR2 FQNEAQ (reference sequence). The CDR3 DNA reads TGTGCCAGCAGCTTAAGAGAAGTCCTCCTAGGCGGGGAGACCCAGTACTTC. It specifies CASSLREVLLGGETQYF. Supplemented by reference TRBV7-9 and TRBJ2-5, the full variable domain reads DTGVSQNPRHKITKRGQNVTFRCDPISEHNRLYWYRQTLGQGPEFLTYFQNEAQLEKSRLLSDRFSAERPKGSFSTLEIQRTEQGDSAMYLCASSLREVLLGGETQYFGPGTRLLVL.

A few counts support this clonotype. This may stem from a read error, because a much larger clone lies one nucleotide away. V and J are TRBV18 and TRBJ2-3; D gene ambiguous. Trimming took off 4 bases at V and 2 bases at J, with 4 bases between the two ends. The CDR3 has 12 residues. In germline, CDR1 is KGHSH, CDR2 LQKENI. This CDR3 reads CASSRNTDTQYF. Written as DNA, the CDR3 is TGTGCCAGCTCACGGAACACAGATACGCAGTATTTT.

This chain links TRBV5-6 with TRBJ2-7, with 11 bases that match TRBD1. CDR1 SGHDT and CDR2 YYEEEE come from the germline V gene. CDR3 size: 15 residues. Trimming at V came to 4 bases and at J to 3 bases, leaving 6 bases not matched to a gene. In nucleotides, the CDR3 is TGTGCCAGCAGCCCCGAGGGGACAGGGGGCTACGAGCAGTACTTC. Translated, it gives CASSPEGTGGYEQYF.

The CDR3 DNA reads as TGCAGCGTTGAAGATCTTCTTTCGACTACTAGCTATGGCTACACCTTC. Translating gives CSVEDLLSTTSYGYTF. This rearrangement joins TRBV29-1 to TRBJ1-2, with D unresolved. With 0 bases removed from V and 4 bases from J, the gap between germline ends came to 18 bases. The length of the CDR3 is 16 residues. Germline V gene data show CDR1 as SQVTM and CDR2 as ANQGSEA.

This clonotype was picked up a small number of times. The rearrangement links TRBV7-9 to TRBJ2-5, with D unresolved. The V end lost 1 base, the J end lost 5 bases, and 8 bases lay between the germline ends. CDR1 SEHNR and CDR2 FQNEAQ come from the germline V gene (reference sequence). The length of the CDR3 is 13 residues. The CDR3 DNA is TGTGCCAGCAGCTTAGGGGCGATGGAGACCCAGTACTTC. The encoded protein is CASSLGAMETQYF.

This clonotype has a handful of counts. The V gene is TRBV12-3 or TRBV12-4, the J gene TRBJ1-6; D call uncertain. The CDR3 extends over 15 amino acids. V dropped 6 bases and J dropped 0 bases, with 9 bases sitting between them. The CDR3 DNA sequence: TGTGCCAGCAGGGTGGGGAGCTCCTATAATTCACCCCTCCACTTT. Encoded protein: CASRVGSSYNSPLHF.

The chain combines TRBV7-3 with TRBJ2-3; D is perhaps TRBD1 (5 bases). V lost 0 bases to trimming and J lost 3 bases, with 13 bases between them. Germline CDR1 and CDR2: SGHTA and FQGTGA. The CDR3 runs 16 residues. CDR3 coding DNA: TGTGCCAGCAGCTTAACCCTATCACCAGGGACAGATACGCAGTATTTT. This codes for CASSLTLSPGTDTQYF.

The chain carries TRBV12-3 or TRBV12-4 and TRBJ1-5, with D possibly TRBD1 on 5 matching bases. CDR3 length equals 17 residues. The V gene lost 0 bases and the J gene lost 0 bases, with 12 bases spanning the gap. Here the CDR3 DNA reads TGTGCCAGCAGTTTAGCTACAGGCATCTTTAGCAATCAGCCCCAGCATTTT. It translates to CASSLATGIFSNQPQHF.

This clonotype was counted a few times. This chain uses TRBV7-6 with TRBJ2-3, with TRBD2 identical over 10 bases. CDR1 SGHVS and CDR2 FNYEAQ come from the germline V gene. This CDR3 has 18 amino acids. V lost 2 bases, J lost 3 bases, and 11 bases stayed unmatched. This CDR3 reads CASSLTWSPAGGTDTQYF. CDR3 DNA: TGTGCCAGCAGCTTAACGTGGTCCCCAGCGGGAGGGACAGATACGCAGTATTTT.

This clonotype was seen a handful of times. This chain joins TRBV11-2 and TRBJ2-2; 13 bases fit TRBD2. The CDR3 runs to 16 residues. The V gene's germline CDR1 is SGHAT and CDR2 FQNNGV. V lost 4 bases to trimming and J lost 1 base; unmatched junction nucleotides: 0. The DNA for the CDR3 is TGTGCCAGCAGCTGGACTAGCGGGAGGAACACCGGGGAGCTGTTTTTT. Protein: CASSWTSGRNTGELFF.

The chain has TRBV14 and TRBJ1-5, with no clear D. The length of the CDR3 is 16 residues. Between the trimmed V and J ends, which lost 1 base and 3 bases, there was a span of 13 bases. Germline V CDR1 and CDR2: SGHDN, FVKESK. CDR3 in DNA: TGTGCCAGCAGCCAAGGCTTACGACGGTTCAATCAGCCCCAGCATTTT. The encoded protein is CASSQGLRRFNQPQHF.

The V and J genes are TRBV4-1 and TRBJ2-1, with D maybe TRBD1 (5 bases). The germline V gene encodes CDR1 MGHRA and CDR2 YSYEKL. This CDR3 region has 15 residues. Deletions cut 0 bases from V and 3 bases from J, with 9 bases between. CDR3 in DNA: TGCGCCAGCAGCCAAGATGCAGGGATCTACAATGAGCAGTTCTTC. This encodes CASSQDAGIYNEQFF.

This chain links TRBV11-1 with TRBJ2-3; D remains ambiguous. There are 15 residues in the CDR3. The V end was cut by 5 bases, the J end by 3 bases, with 15 bases between. CDR1 is SGHAT and CDR2 is FQDESV in the germline V gene (reference sequence). Written as DNA, the CDR3 is TGTGCCAGCAGCCACGGGTCCCTCGGGACAGATACGCAGTATTTT. It specifies CASSHGSLGTDTQYF.